This TCR beta chain emerged from a study of T-cell memory formation after mild COVID-19. Study information: Largely, the TCR clusters proved donor specific.

The CDR3 consists of 16 residues. The germline gives CDR1 SGHDN, CDR2 FVKESK. The V gene end was trimmed by 1 base and the J gene end by 7 bases; junction bases not matched to a gene: 10. Remarks on this clonotype: Its antigen remains unknown.

TCRdb processed the 5' RACE reads anew with MiXCR; each CDR3 protein has one entry. The repertoire holds roughly 450,000 distinct CDR3 sequences, with 18% as singletons. General study findings and limits: Some clones that responded were present in memory (sampled pre-infection), which suggests cross-reactive memory joined.

The chain links TRBV14 to TRBJ1-2, with 9 bases that match TRBD1. Sequenced material: PBMCs or a T cell subset sorted from them (not recorded which). The TCR originated in an adult woman who had mild COVID-19 (a few samples of this study predate the infection). Cell type and time point are not known. The CDR3 is CASSQAGTGLIGGYTF. DNA for the CDR3: TGTGCCAGCAGCCAAGCCGGGACAGGGCTTATAGGTGGCTACACCTTC.